This T cell receptor beta chain was captured by sequencing in a study of T-cell memory formation after mild COVID-19. Per the germline V gene, CDR1 is KGHDR and CDR2 is SFDVKD. V was clipped by 4 bases and J by 2 bases; unmatched bases: 7. The CDR3 has 16 residues. TCRdb redid the calling of the 5' RACE reads with MiXCR, one entry per CDR3 protein. The table includes about 440,000 distinct CDR3 sequences, 15% to 25% detected once. Sequencing input: PBMCs or a T cell subset sorted from them (not recorded which). The sequence came from an adult woman who had mild COVID-19 (a few samples of this study predate the infection). Cell type and time point are not known. This chain links TRBV24-1 with TRBJ2-1; 7 bases map to TRBD1. This chain's CDR3 is CATSEEGQNTYNEQFF. Written as DNA, the CDR3 is TGTGCCACCAGTGAAGAGGGACAGAACACCTACAATGAGCAGTTCTTC.